A selection of T cell receptor beta chains follows, all from one sample in a study of vaccination effects on CD4 cells after COVID-19. Libraries were prepared by immunoSEQ multiplex PCR; TCRdb keeps only in-frame clonotypes and omits some of them. The data show approximately 57,000 clones, with 78% seen just once and around 4% held by the top ten. These receptors' antigens are unknown. The sample in question was CD4+ T cells from PBMCs cultured without peptide, obtained after COVID-19 vaccination. These receptor sequences come from a human donor who received a COVID-19 vaccine. Both conserved end residues are part of each CDR3. Each record gives: V gene, clone size, D gene, J gene, CDR3 protein, CDR3 DNA. D genes are given only for firm matches. A row's size may be missing; if present it is once, few, many or a size class.

TRBV6-1	.	TRBD2	TRBJ2-1	CASSERAGGLSEQFF	TGTGCCAGCAGTGAGAGGGCGGGGGGGCTTTCGGAGCAGTTCTTC
TRBV9	.	TRBD2	TRBJ2-3	CASSVATSGRATDTQYF	TGTGCCAGCAGCGTAGCGACTAGCGGGAGGGCCACTGATACGCAGTATTTT
TRBV4-2	.	.	TRBJ2-7	CASSQGEYEQYF	TGTGCCAGCAGCCAAGGAGAGTACGAGCAGTACTTC
TRBV7-9	.	TRBD1	TRBJ2-5	CASSSQGAGETQYF	TGTGCCAGCAGCTCGCAGGGGGCGGGAGAGACCCAGTACTTC
TRBV11-3	once	.	TRBJ2-7	CASSLRGGSYEQYF	TGTGCCAGCAGCTTACGAGGGGGATCCTACGAGCAGTACTTC
TRBV6-5	.	.	TRBJ2-5	CASTGHGGGETQYF	TGTGCCAGCACCGGACACGGTGGGGGAGAGACCCAGTACTTC
TRBV7-2	once	.	TRBJ2-7	CASSLAEGSYEQYF	TGTGCCAGCAGCTTAGCGGAGGGGAGCTACGAGCAGTACTTC
TRBV2	.	.	TRBJ2-3	CASKRELLRDTQYF	TGTGCCAGCAAACGAGAACTTCTCAGGGATACGCAGTATTTT
TRBV7-6	.	TRBD1	TRBJ2-7	CASSPRDRGGEQYF	TGTGCCAGCAGCCCCCGGGACAGGGGAGGCGAGCAGTACTTC
TRBV5-4	.	.	TRBJ2-5	CASSLDPGKEETQYF	TGTGCCAGCAGCTTGGATCCAGGGAAGGAAGAGACCCAGTACTTC
TRBV7-9	.	TRBD2	TRBJ2-5	CASTFGGSGETQYF	TGTGCCAGCACCTTCGGCGGGAGCGGAGAGACCCAGTACTTC
TRBV2	.	.	TRBJ2-2	CASSLGAGNTGELFF	TGTGCCAGCAGTTTGGGGGCAGGGAACACCGGGGAGCTGTTTTTT
TRBV6-2/TRBV6-3	once	.	TRBJ2-7	CASSLGNREVSYEQYF	TGTGCCAGCAGCTTGGGTAACAGGGAGGTCTCCTACGAGCAGTACTTC
TRBV4-1	.	.	TRBJ1-4	CASSHKALGGMKEKLFF	TGCGCCAGCAGTCACAAGGCCCTAGGGGGGATGAAGGAAAAACTGTTTTTT
TRBV10-3	.	TRBD2	TRBJ2-2	CAITGTRTSGVEELFF	TGTGCCATCACTGGAACTCGGACTAGCGGGGTCGAGGAGCTGTTTTTT
TRBV11-3	.	.	TRBJ2-3	CASSQGRLGVTDTQYF	TGTGCCAGCAGCCAAGGTCGGCTGGGGGTCACAGATACGCAGTATTTT
TRBV10-3	.	.	TRBJ2-1	CAISDSGYLSYNEQFF	TGTGCCATCAGTGACTCTGGTTACCTCTCCTACAATGAGCAGTTCTTC
TRBV11-3	.	TRBD1	TRBJ2-1	CASSSGTGNNEQFF	TGTGCCAGCAGCTCCGGGACAGGGAACAATGAGCAGTTCTTC
TRBV28	.	.	TRBJ2-5	CASSTSRMYKTQYF	TGTGCCAGCAGCACATCGCGGATGTATAAGACCCAGTACTTC
TRBV30	.	.	TRBJ1-6	CAWSFTGSYNSPLHF	TGTGCCTGGAGTTTCACAGGCTCCTATAATTCACCCCTCCACTTT
TRBV6-5	.	.	TRBJ1-2	CASSQARIYGYTF	TGTGCCAGCAGCCAGGCCAGAATCTATGGCTACACCTTC
TRBV5-1	.	.	TRBJ2-1	CASSLGGPLYNEQFF	TGCGCCAGCAGCTTGGGTGGGCCCCTGTACAATGAGCAGTTCTTC
TRBV2	.	TRBD1	TRBJ1-5	CASSRDRNQPQHF	TGTGCCAGCAGTCGGGACAGAAATCAGCCCCAGCATTTT
TRBV7-8	.	.	TRBJ1-6	CASSLNRASNSPLHF	TGTGCCAGCAGCTTAAACAGGGCTAGTAATTCACCCCTCCACTTT
TRBV18	few	.	TRBJ1-1	CASSPAGGRKTEAFF	TGTGCCAGCTCACCAGCAGGTGGCAGGAAGACTGAAGCTTTCTTT
TRBV18	.	.	TRBJ2-2	CASSLQGTTGELFF	TGTGCCAGCTCATTACAGGGCACCACCGGGGAGCTGTTTTTT
TRBV18	.	.	TRBJ1-2	CASSPPGEDYGYTF	TGTGCCAGCTCACCCCCGGGGGAAGACTATGGCTACACCTTC
TRBV27	.	.	TRBJ2-5	CASSPRDKQETQYF	TGTGCCAGCAGCCCCCGGGACAAGCAAGAGACCCAGTACTTC
TRBV5-1	once	.	TRBJ2-5	CASSFKARETQYF	TGCGCCAGCAGCTTCAAGGCTAGGGAGACCCAGTACTTC
TRBV28	.	.	TRBJ2-7	CASSLGSGVVRSEQYF	TGTGCCAGCAGTTTAGGTTCGGGAGTGGTGAGGAGCGAGCAGTACTTC
TRBV19	.	.	TRBJ1-2	CASTPTGLRYGYTF	TGTGCCAGTACCCCGACAGGCCTACGCTATGGCTACACCTTC
TRBV6-5	.	.	TRBJ1-5	CASQDSHSNQPQHF	TGTGCCAGCCAGGACAGTCATAGCAATCAGCCCCAGCATTTT
TRBV2	.	.	TRBJ1-1	CASRLEGVAFF	TGTGCCAGCAGGCTGGAGGGGGTGGCTTTCTTT
TRBV14	.	TRBD1	TRBJ1-1	CASSPQQGRTEAFF	TGTGCCAGCAGCCCGCAACAGGGGCGGACTGAAGCTTTCTTT
TRBV18	.	.	TRBJ2-1	CASSPGGGNEQFF	TGTGCCAGCTCTCCGGGTGGTGGCAATGAGCAGTTCTTC
TRBV4-2	once	.	TRBJ2-3	CASSPSRELGADTQYF	TGTGCCAGCAGCCCTTCTCGGGAGTTGGGGGCCGATACGCAGTATTTT
TRBV19	.	.	TRBJ1-1	CASTSIFEAFF	TGTGCCAGTACCTCTATCTTTGAAGCTTTCTTT
TRBV6-5	once	.	TRBJ1-1	CASSYSEGGAFF	TGTGCCAGCAGTTACTCCGAGGGGGGAGCTTTCTTT
TRBV29-1	few	.	TRBJ2-2	CSVLIPGRATGELFF	TGCAGCGTTCTAATTCCGGGACGGGCCACCGGGGAGCTGTTTTTT
TRBV15	.	.	TRBJ2-5	CATSRTPRASQETQYF	TGTGCCACCAGCAGGACTCCACGGGCGTCTCAAGAGACCCAGTACTTC
TRBV6-5	.	TRBD1	TRBJ1-1	CASSSHRGRPPEAFF	TGTGCCAGCAGTTCTCACAGGGGGCGACCCCCTGAAGCTTTCTTT
TRBV30	.	TRBD2	TRBJ2-1	CAWSVYGGTSYNEQFF	TGTGCCTGGAGTGTATACGGGGGGACTTCGTACAATGAGCAGTTCTTC
TRBV2	.	.	TRBJ2-5	CASSEWTAQETQYF	TGTGCCAGCAGTGAATGGACAGCCCAAGAGACCCAGTACTTC
TRBV2	.	.	TRBJ2-7	CASSERWDTGYEQYF	TGTGCCAGCAGTGAAAGGTGGGACACAGGTTACGAGCAGTACTTC
TRBV18	.	TRBD1	TRBJ1-2	CASSPGTGGARGYGYTF	TGTGCCAGCTCACCCGGGACAGGGGGCGCACGAGGGTATGGCTACACCTTC
TRBV7-3	.	TRBD2	TRBJ2-2	CASSLMASGTGELFF	TGTGCCAGCAGCTTAATGGCTAGCGGGACCGGGGAGCTGTTTTTT
TRBV10-3	.	.	TRBJ1-2	CAIRGGELDGYTF	TGTGCCATCAGGGGTGGGGAGTTGGATGGCTACACCTTC
TRBV30	.	.	TRBJ1-2	CASAGAGASCTF	TGTGCCTCGGCAGGGGCAGGAGCTTCGTGCACCTTC
TRBV19	.	.	TRBJ2-2	CASRRGLVTGELFF	TGTGCCAGTAGGAGGGGACTTGTGACCGGGGAGCTGTTTTTT
TRBV5-1	.	TRBD2	TRBJ2-3	CASSLGSGMADTQYF	TGCGCCAGCAGCTTGGGTAGCGGGATGGCAGATACGCAGTATTTT
TRBV6-2/TRBV6-3	.	TRBD1	TRBJ2-7	CASSPRQGSYEQYF	TGTGCCAGCAGTCCCCGACAGGGAAGCTACGAGCAGTACTTC
TRBV11-2	.	.	TRBJ1-1	CASSLQGKDEAFF	TGTGCCAGCAGCTTACAGGGTAAGGATGAAGCTTTCTTT
TRBV7-8	once	.	TRBJ2-5	CASTMTRGETQYF	TGTGCCAGCACCATGACTAGAGGAGAGACCCAGTACTTC
TRBV30	.	.	TRBJ1-1	CAWMGSLSPNTEAFF	TGTGCCTGGATGGGGAGCCTAAGCCCGAACACTGAAGCTTTCTTT
TRBV30	once	.	TRBJ1-6	CAWSVGNYNSPLHF	TGTGCCTGGAGTGTAGGGAACTATAATTCACCCCTCCACTTT